This TCR beta chain was profiled in a study of cytotoxic CD8 clonotypes in ibrutinib-treated CLL. Study background: The study recorded mean values of around 250,000 productive templates and approximately 100,000 productive rearrangements per sample.

Assay: immunoSEQ multiplex PCR; the TCRdb copy retains only in-frame clones and omits some. The table has about 76,000 clones, 70% to 90% seen once. The CDR3 contains 13 residues. CDR1 is KGHSH, CDR2 LQKENI, per germline. The V end lost 4 bases, the J end lost 3 bases, and 10 bases lay between the germline ends. Sample: PBMCs, taken after 24 months of ibrutinib treatment. The sequence was obtained from a human donor with chronic lymphocytic leukemia. The V call is TRBV18, the J call TRBJ2-7; D is possibly TRBD1 (6 bases). CDR3 nucleotide sequence: TGTGCCAGCTCACAGACAGGATACTACGAGCAGTACTTC. It codes for CASSQTGYYEQYF.